Below, one T cell receptor beta chain is given with its context. Its antigen is still unknown. No quality values exist for individual bases; no much larger clone is one base distant. The library was generated by 5' RACE. Sequencer: NextSeq 500. To correct for sequencing error and PCR bias, the TCR library protocol tagged individual cDNA molecules with unique molecular identifiers. Sequencing covered both TCR alpha and beta chains, and within each sample the abundances of alpha and beta sequences were tightly co-correlated. The paper's processing steps were these. Decombinator V4 was used to perform V gene, J gene and CDR3 annotation of TCR sequences. Expanded TCRs were defined as changing significantly between any two time points under a Poisson model with p below 0.0001. Abundances of TCRs were expressed as counts per million after normalisation to the total number of TCRs sequenced in each sample. MAIT TCRs were defined by TRAV1-2 paired with TRAJ12, TRAJ20 or TRAJ33, and iNKT TCRs by TRAV10 paired with TRAJ18. A search of VDJdb, accessed on 1 November 2021, was run for TCRs annotated to CMV, EBV and SARS-CoV-2, with TCRs annotated for multiple antigens excluded. TCRdb redid the processing of the public reads, applying fastp at Q25 and MiXCR, and retained in-frame beta chains. Identical CDR3 protein sequences are pooled into one entry, listed with their most common genes and DNA. Here the V and J calls rest on TCRdb's processing, not on the authors' analysis. This sample is represented by some 76,000 distinct CDR3 sequences; roughly an eighth of them were singletons. Around 15% of the sample is taken by the ten largest.

Counted from cysteine to phenylalanine, this CDR3 has 12 amino acids. Only the CDR3 DNA stays, 36 bases, in frame from base 1. The germline V gene yields SQVTM for CDR1 and ANQGSEA for CDR2. V was cut back by 1 base and J by 4 bases, leaving a gap of 6 bases between them. A case-control design nested within a healthcare worker cohort in London, UK, was used, with weekly nasopharyngeal swab PCR tests and blood sampling performed. Healthcare workers were recruited during the week of the UK lockdown, between 23 and 31 March 2020, and followed weekly for up to roughly 15 weeks. The sample comes from a study of early T cells in non-severe SARS-CoV-2 infection (dated by TCRdb to about 2021). Turning to the overall study: Because TCR sequencing was done on bulk RNA from unsorted whole blood, the alpha and beta chains could not be paired.

General study outcomes and caveats: Matching against VDJdb was skewed toward anti-spike CD8 responses, likely underestimated virus-specific expansions, and missed private and CD4 specificities.

The TCR originated in an adult who was a healthcare worker with PCR-confirmed SARS-CoV-2 infection or an uninfected control (not recorded which). The sequence joins TRBV29-1 to TRBJ2-3, with the D gene too uncertain to name. Sequenced: whole blood. The nucleotides read TGCAGCGTTGAAGTCTTGGCAGATACGCAGTATTTT. Its translation is CSVEVLADTQYF.